This T cell receptor beta chain was sequenced in a study of T cells in Graves' hyperthyroidism and ophthalmopathy (dated by TCRdb to between 2018 and 2020). Concerning the study at large: To identify TCR V-J signatures that set the groups apart, the researchers used a discovery cohort of about a hundred patients, made up of approximately 43 with Graves' ophthalmopathy and 57 with stable Graves' hyperthyroidism. Prospective prediction of ophthalmopathy was tested in an independent validation cohort of approximately 19 hyperthyroidism patients and some 17 patients who later progressed to ophthalmopathy. The 100 or so discovery patients were randomly divided into training and test sets at a 7:3 ratio. Thyroid tissue and blood T-cell repertoires from roughly six Graves' hyperthyroidism patients were also compared in the study. Once sampling was done, hyperthyroidism patients were given methimazole at a starting dose of 30 mg daily, whereas ophthalmopathy patients were given high-dose intravenous methylprednisolone. The paper describes TCR Vbeta CDR3 sequencing of about 140 peripheral blood samples, made up of 43 ophthalmopathy patients, 70 to 75 hyperthyroidism patients and 17 progressor patients. The research as a whole found: No statistical method was used to set the sample size in advance, and investigators knew the group allocation. Ophthalmopathy was separated from stable hyperthyroidism by a 13 V-J signature model, with around 88% sensitivity and approximately 81% specificity obtained in cross-validation and 80%/75% obtained in testing. Most expanded thyroid clonotypes (frequency above 0.001) were also detected in blood, a finding suggesting that blood repertoires may reflect thyroid immune responses. In validation, the model predicted progression to ophthalmopathy a median of around six months before onset, with over 55% sensitivity and almost 75% specificity.

TCR beta CDR3 regions were amplified from RNA transcripts. A first-round RT-PCR of the TCR CDR3 used the HTBI primer set with the Qiagen OneStep RT-PCR kit. Libraries were constructed in a second round of multiplex PCR, after which size selection and purification were carried out. Sequencing of the libraries was done on an Illumina HiSeq2000 using paired-end 100 bp reads. As for how the authors treated the data: SOAPnuke was used to process the raw data, with reads discarded if the reads contained adapters or uncalled bases, had a mean Phred below 15, or lacked an exact constant-primer or identifier match. High-quality paired reads were merged with COPE v1.2.5, and unique nucleotide sequences were defined as clonotypes. MiTCR v1.1 was used to align clonotypes to the IMGT TRBV, TRBD and TRBJ reference segments. The analysis included only V-J combinations with a frequency above 0.0001, which together covered 99% to 99.2% of the repertoires. The TCS score was defined as F50 (clonal expansion) divided by E x V (chaos), with BLOSUM62-based TCRdist calculated between CDR3 peptides within each V-J. Welch's t-statistics and random forest reduced several hundred V-J features to 10 to 15, which were used in a naive Bayes classifier (R e1071). The similarity between thyroid and blood repertoires was quantified using the Morisita-Horn index. The public reads were reprocessed in TCRdb via fastp at Q25 and MiXCR, keeping in-frame beta chains. Rows are combined by CDR3 protein, so each entry shows the most common genes and DNA. The V and J calls reflect TCRdb's pipeline rather than the authors' work. Counted in this sample were around 580,000 distinct CDR3 sequences; around 46% of them appeared once. In total, the top ten clones hold around 7.7% of the sample.

Stable Graves' hyperthyroidism was defined as the absence of progression to ophthalmopathy over 18 months of follow-up. Hyperthyroidism patients were newly diagnosed, with disease duration under 2 months, and aged 18 to 65 years. Patients with uncontrolled infections, other autoimmune diseases, pregnancy or lactation were excluded. Clinical symptoms, serum thyroxine and TRAb, thyroid ultrasound, and orbital computed tomography formed the basis for the diagnoses. Trizol reagent was used to extract total RNA, and RNA quality was then checked on an Agilent 2100 Bioanalyzer. Comments on this clonotype: No cognate antigen has been identified for it. This may stem from a read error, because a much larger clone lies one nucleotide away.

CDR1 and CDR2 are drawn from the germline V gene: SGHRS, YFSETQ. The CDR3, from cysteine to phenylalanine, totals 16 residues. Only the CDR3 part of the read is kept: 48 bases, read in frame from the first base. Trimming takes 4 bases from V and 4 bases from J, and the germline ends sit 20 bases apart. The V and J segments used are TRBV5-1 and TRBJ1-1, and the D gene may be TRBD1, 5 bases matching. The clonotype was recovered from a woman in her late teens or twenties with Graves' hyperthyroidism. The sequencing input was peripheral blood or thyroid tissue (not recorded which). The CDR3 reads CASSLSPGFMSTEAFF. The DNA sequence is as follows: TGCGCCAGCAGCCTCTCCCCAGGGTTTATGAGCACTGAAGCTTTCTTT.